Included here is one TCR beta chain sequence, with context. Recruits, aged roughly 18 to 100 years, lived in about two dozen US areas. The method was immunoSEQ multiplex PCR; TCRdb's version includes in-frame clones alone and lacks a portion of them. The sample holds around 400,000 clones, around 83% seen once. The CDR3 is 16 amino acids. Trimming cost V 3 bases and J 6 bases; bases outside gene matches: 8. Germline loops: CDR1 MGHRA, CDR2 YSYEKL. The sample is drawn from a study of blood T cell repertoires in COVID-19. Across the study: The United States, Italy and Spain supplied acute and convalescent COVID-19 samples.

What was sequenced was PBMCs or T cells enriched from blood (not recorded which). This TCR was recovered from a woman aged 50 to 60 who had recovered from COVID-19. The chain recombines TRBV4-1 with TRBJ1-6; 7 bases line up with TRBD1. The CDR3 nucleotides are TGCGCCAGCAGCCATTCACGAGGGACAGTTAATTCACCCCTCCACTTT. Translating it yields CASSHSRGTVNSPLHF.